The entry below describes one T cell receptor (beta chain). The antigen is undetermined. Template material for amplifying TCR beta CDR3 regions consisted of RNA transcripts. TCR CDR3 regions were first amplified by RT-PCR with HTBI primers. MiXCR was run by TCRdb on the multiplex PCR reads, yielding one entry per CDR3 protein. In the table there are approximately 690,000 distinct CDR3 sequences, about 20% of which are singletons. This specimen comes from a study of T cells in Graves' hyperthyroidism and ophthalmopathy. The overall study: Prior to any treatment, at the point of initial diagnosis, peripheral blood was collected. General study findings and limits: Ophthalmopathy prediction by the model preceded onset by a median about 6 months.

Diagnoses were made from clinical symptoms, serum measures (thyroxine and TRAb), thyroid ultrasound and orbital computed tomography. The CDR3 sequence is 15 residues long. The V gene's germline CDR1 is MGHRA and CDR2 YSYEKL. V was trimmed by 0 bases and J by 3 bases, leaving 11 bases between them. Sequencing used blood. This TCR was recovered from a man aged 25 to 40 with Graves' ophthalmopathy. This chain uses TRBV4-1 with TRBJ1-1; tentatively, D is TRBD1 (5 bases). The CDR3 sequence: CASSQDQGGDTEAFF. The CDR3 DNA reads TGCGCCAGCAGCCAAGATCAGGGCGGGGACACTGAAGCTTTCTTT.